The 32 T cell receptor beta chains below were found in one sample sequenced in a study of blood T cells in healthy people across ages. The second PCR ran about 6 to 12 cycles with a sample-barcoded 5' primer and J-beta primers. Via MiXCR, TCRdb re-called the 5' RACE reads, giving one row per CDR3 protein. The data hold 500,000 to 700,000 distinct CDR3 sequences, with about 28% observed a single time. The specimen was blood. All receptors derive from a woman of 80 years or more in good health.

This clonotype has just a few counts. V gene TRBV11-2 combines with J gene TRBJ2-1, with 8 bases matching TRBD2. The CDR3 spans 16 residues. Per the germline V gene, CDR1 is SGHAT and CDR2 is FQNNGV. Trimming took 3 bases from V and 4 from J; bases not matched to a gene: 8. In DNA form, the CDR3 reads TGTGCCAGCAGCTTTTCGGGGGGGGACTTATACAATGAGCAGTTCTTC. This codes for CASSFSGGDLYNEQFF.

Ten or more counts support this clonotype. This rearrangement joins TRBV6-5 to TRBJ1-1, with D tentatively TRBD1 (6 bases). This CDR3 comprises 14 residues. Trimming pared 2 bases from V and 4 bases from J, leaving 11 bases between. Germline V gene lookup returns CDR1 MNHEY and CDR2 SVGAGI. The CDR3 DNA reads TGTGCCAGCAGTTACAACAGGGTAGTCACTGAAGCTTTCTTT. It translates to CASSYNRVVTEAFF.

Of note for this clonotype: A much larger clonotype is one base distant, so this may be a read error. The chain employs TRBV6-5 and TRBJ1-2; no clear D gene. Germline values: CDR1 MNHEY, CDR2 SVGAGI. The CDR3 loop spans 14 amino acids. V lost 4 bases and J 4 bases, leaving 13 bases between the germline ends. The CDR3 is CASSSGARGYGYTF. The CDR3 coding sequence is TGTGCCAGCAGTTCTGGAGCCAGAGGCTATGGCTACACCTTC.

The chain has TRBV10-3 and TRBJ2-5; 7 bases align to TRBD1. Germline V gene sequence: CDR1 ENHRY, CDR2 SYGVKD. The CDR3 consists of 17 residues. With V trimmed by 0 bases and J by 11 bases, 18 bases remained unmatched. CDR3 residues: CAISESKAGRGCNEQYF. For the CDR3, the DNA is TGTGCCATCAGTGAGTCTAAGGCTGGCAGGGGGTGCAATGAGCAGTACTTC.

This clonotype has only a few counts. This clone may be a read error of a much larger clone one base away. CDR3 nucleotide sequence: TGTGCCAGCAGCTGGGCCACCGGGACGGGGACCCAGTACTTC. It yields the protein CASSWATGTGTQYF. This chain joins TRBV5-6 and TRBJ2-5, with D perhaps assigned TRBD1 or TRBD2 (5 bases each). Germline CDR1 is SGHDT and CDR2 is YYEEEE. CDR3 length: 14 residues. Deletions cut 3 bases from V and 7 bases from J, with 16 bases between.

This clonotype was observed at least ten times. The rearrangement links TRBV5-6 to TRBJ2-3; 7 bases line up with TRBD1. Trimming took 2 bases from V and 6 from J; bases not matched to a gene: 9. The length of the CDR3 is 15 residues. Germline CDR1 SGHDT, CDR2 YYEEEE. The CDR3 nucleotides are TGTGCCAGCAGCTTCGACAGGGTGCGTACGGATACGCAGTATTTT. It codes for CASSFDRVRTDTQYF.

V and J are TRBV5-5 and TRBJ1-2; D is undetermined. This CDR3 comprises 13 residues. Trimming stripped 2 bases from V and 6 bases from J, with 11 bases between. The V gene's germline CDR1 is SGHKS and CDR2 YYEKEE (reference sequence). CDR3 sequence reads: CASSLLTRDGYTF. DNA for the CDR3: TGTGCCAGCAGCTTACTGACGCGGGATGGCTACACCTTC.

The sample holds many counts of this clonotype. The rearrangement joins TRBV6-5 to TRBJ2-7, with 7 bases aligning to TRBD1. The trim removed 7 bases at V and 2 bases at J, leaving 8 bases unmatched. There are 14 residues in the CDR3. CDR1 is MNHEY and CDR2 is SVGAGI in the germline V gene. The CDR3 spells CASTSRDSTYEQYF. The CDR3 nucleotides are TGTGCCAGCACCTCCCGGGACAGCACCTACGAGCAGTACTTC.

This clonotype came up many times. The V and J genes are TRBV7-2 and TRBJ2-7; TRBD2 aligns across 15 bases. Unmatched junction bases numbered 9, after V lost 4 bases and J lost 2 bases. The germline V gene has CDR1 SGHTA and CDR2 FQGNSA. The CDR3 has 18 amino acids. The CDR3 sequence is CASSYPGTSGGRTYEQYF. Here the CDR3 DNA reads TGTGCCAGCAGCTATCCCGGGACTAGCGGGGGGAGAACCTACGAGCAGTACTTC. The complete variable domain, with remaining parts taken from reference TRBV7-2 and TRBJ2-7, reads GAGVSQSPSNKVTEKGKDVELRCDPISGHTALYWYRQSLGQGLEFLIYFQGNSAPDKSGLPSDRFSAERTGGSVSTLTIQRTQQEDSAVYLCASSYPGTSGGRTYEQYFGPGTRLTVT.

This clonotype was seen a few times. The chain combines TRBV19 with TRBJ2-1; maybe TRBD1 (6 bases). V was shortened by 4 bases and J by 5 bases, with 18 bases between the two germline ends. The CDR3 covers 16 residues. CDR1 LNHDA and CDR2 SQIVND come from the germline V gene (reference sequence). CDR3 bases: TGTGCCAGTAGTAGTCAAATGGGACAAACTCACAATGAGCAGTTCTTC. It codes for CASSSQMGQTHNEQFF.

This clonotype turned up a few times. Relative to the germline gene, one junction end is altered; a read error may explain this. The rearrangement links TRBV12-3 or TRBV12-4 to TRBJ2-1; 10 positions agree with TRBD2. This CDR3 contains 19 residues. CDR3 in DNA: TGTGCCAGCAGTTTTAGGTTAGCGGGGGGACTAAAGGGGGCCAATGGGCAGTTCTTC. Its protein product is CASSFRLAGGLKGANGQFF.

The V and J genes are TRBV6-1 and TRBJ1-5; no clear D gene. This CDR3 has 17 amino acids. Trimming pared 6 bases from V and 9 bases from J, leaving 27 bases between. CDR1 is MNHNS and CDR2 is SASEGT in the germline V gene. CDR3 protein: CASRDRTRSVAIMPQHF. The CDR3 DNA follows: TGTGCCAGCAGGGATCGAACCAGGTCCGTAGCAATCATGCCCCAGCATTTT.

The V call is TRBV20-1, the J call TRBJ2-2; weak D call: TRBD1 (6 bases). The CDR3 spans 12 residues. The V gene lost 8 bases and the J gene lost 3 bases, with 10 bases spanning the gap. Germline lookup yields CDR1 DFQATT and CDR2 SNEGSKA (reference sequence). The DNA of the CDR3 is TGCAGTCAGGGGAGTCACACCGGGGAGCTGTTTTTT. Translation gives CSQGSHTGELFF.

The sample holds many counts of this clonotype. The chain links TRBV12-3 or TRBV12-4 to TRBJ2-5; 10 nucleotides line up with TRBD2. Trimming removed 3 bases from V and 5 bases from J; junction bases left unmatched: 6. The CDR3 consists of 15 residues. For the CDR3, the DNA is TGTGCCAGCAGTTTTCCGCTAGCGGGGGACGAGACCCAGTACTTC. Amino acids: CASSFPLAGDETQYF.

The chain carries TRBV6-1 and TRBJ1-5; a possible D gene is TRBD1 (5 bases). CDR3 length: 15 residues. Germline CDR1 MNHNS, CDR2 SASEGT. V shed 3 bases and J shed 5 bases, with 14 bases lying between them. The CDR3 reads CASSEGPDPHQPQHF. For the CDR3, the DNA is TGTGCCAGCAGTGAGGGGCCCGATCCCCATCAGCCCCAGCATTTT.

As concerns this clonotype: An end of the junction does not agree with germline; a read error may underlie this. The gene calls are TRBV20-1 and TRBJ1-6; D is possibly TRBD1 (5 bases). The CDR3 is 16 residues long. Germline V CDR1 and CDR2: DFQATT, SNEGSKA (reference sequence). The CDR3 DNA is TGCAGTGCTAGTGGGGGGACGAGCTCCTATAATTCACCCCCCCACTTT. This translates into CSASGGTSSYNSPPHF.

For this clonotype: The junction differs from germline at one of its ends, possibly a read error. This sequence joins TRBV24-1 and TRBJ1-2, with a tentative D call TRBD1 (6 bases). The CDR3 is made up of 16 amino acids. In germline, CDR1 is KGHDR, CDR2 SFDVKD. The CDR3 loop is CATSDSAQTGTYGCTF. The CDR3 DNA follows: TGTGCCACCAGTGATTCAGCCCAAACAGGGACCTATGGCTGCACCTTC.

This clonotype has just a few counts. A much bigger clone sits one base away, suggesting this may be a read error. This chain connects TRBV9 to TRBJ1-5, with D tentatively TRBD1 (6 bases). Per germline, CDR1 SGDLS and CDR2 YYNGEE. The CDR3 totals 15 residues. In DNA form, the CDR3 reads TGTGCCGGCAGCGTAGGGGACAACAGGTATCAGCCCCAGCATTTT. As protein: CAGSVGDNRYQPQHF.

At least ten counts were recorded for this clonotype. J is TRBJ2-7 and V is TRBV27; 8 nucleotides match TRBD1. V shed 5 bases, J shed 4 bases, and the junction held 10 bases outside the gene matches. Germline V lookup: CDR1 MNHEY, CDR2 SMNVEV (reference sequence). This CDR3 contains 15 residues. The chain's CDR3 is CASSPRPGGLYEQYF. DNA of the CDR3: TGTGCCAGCAGTCCCCGACCAGGGGGCCTATACGAGCAGTACTTC.

Comments on this clonotype: A read error may produce the germline difference seen at one junction end. This sequence joins TRBV30 and TRBJ1-1; unclear D gene. This CDR3 is built from 14 residues. In germline, CDR1 is GTSNPN, CDR2 SVGIG (reference sequence). CDR3 protein: CTWSVLGPNTEAFF. CDR3 bases: TGTACCTGGAGTGTACTCGGCCCGAACACTGAAGCTTTCTTT.

This rearrangement joins TRBV20-1 to TRBJ1-4, with D uncertain. The CDR3 has 11 residues. In germline, CDR1 is DFQATT, CDR2 SNEGSKA (reference sequence). V lost 3 bases and J 15 bases, leaving 14 bases between the germline ends. The CDR3 loop is CSARSGPRVFF. CDR3 nucleotide sequence: TGCAGTGCTAGGTCCGGTCCGCGGGTGTTTTTT.

This clonotype came up many times. The chain is built from TRBV20-1 and TRBJ2-5; tentative D call: TRBD2 (6 bases). The CDR3 consists of 15 residues. Germline V gives CDR1 DFQATT, CDR2 SNEGSKA (reference sequence). The germline V and J ends were trimmed by 6 bases and 5 bases, with 22 bases remaining between them. Written as DNA, the CDR3 is TGCAGTGCAAACCCCGGCAGGGAGGTCCTGGAGACCCAGTACTTC. It codes for CSANPGREVLETQYF.

The gene calls are TRBV20-1 and TRBJ2-3; TRBD1 aligns across 8 bases. CDR1 and CDR2 (germline): DFQATT, SNEGSKA (reference sequence). With V trimmed by 2 bases and J by 6 bases, 13 bases remained unmatched. The CDR3 length is 16 residues. The CDR3, as DNA: TGCAGTGCTAGACCCAGGGGGCGAGGCCCCAAGGATACGCAGTATTTT. Protein sequence: CSARPRGRGPKDTQYF.

In this sample, this clonotype turned up many times. V is TRBV7-3 and J is TRBJ2-5; D not certain. Trimming removed 0 bases from V and 0 bases from J, with 5 bases in between. Germline V gives CDR1 SGHTA, CDR2 FQGTGA. This CDR3 is built from 14 residues. The CDR3: CASSLTLNQETQYF. For the CDR3, the DNA is TGTGCCAGCAGCTTAACTTTAAACCAAGAGACCCAGTACTTC.

This clonotype turned up a few times. The rearrangement links TRBV19 to TRBJ1-1, with a weak D call TRBD1 (6 bases). Per germline, CDR1 LNHDA and CDR2 SQIVND (reference sequence). The CDR3 has 15 amino acids. With 5 bases removed from V and 4 bases from J, the gap between germline ends came to 17 bases. CDR3 loop: CASSPSGGGGTEAFF. CDR3 sequence (DNA): TGTGCCAGTAGTCCTTCCGGAGGAGGGGGCACTGAAGCTTTCTTT.

This clonotype has a single count. Given a much more abundant clone one base away, this may be a read error. The chain uses TRBV6-1 and TRBJ1-1, with 10 bases identical to TRBD1. The CDR3 extends over 17 amino acids. CDR1 and CDR2 from the germline V gene are MNHNS and SASEGT. This chain's CDR3 is CAGRATGGMKLDTEAFF. The CDR3 DNA reads TGTGCCGGCAGGGCGACAGGGGGCATGAAGTTGGACACTGAAGCTTTCTTT.

The chain uses TRBV24-1 and TRBJ2-1; 9 nucleotides align to TRBD2. V lost 6 bases to trimming and J lost 3 bases; unmatched junction nucleotides: 8. From germline, CDR1 is KGHDR and CDR2 SFDVKD. This CDR3 is built from 16 residues. The CDR3: CATSSPGLADYNEQFF. For the CDR3, the DNA is TGTGCCACCAGTTCACCGGGACTAGCAGACTACAATGAGCAGTTCTTC.

This clonotype was seen more than once but under ten times. The chain has TRBV7-8 and TRBJ1-1; 7 positions match TRBD1. The CDR3 contains 19 residues. Germline-derived CDR1 and CDR2 are SGHVS and FQNEAQ. V gave up 1 base and J gave up 3 bases; unmatched junction bases: 17. CDR3 nucleotide sequence: TGTGCCAGCAGCTTAGTCCCCCCTTGGATGACAGGGAGGGACACTGAAGCTTTCTTT. It translates to CASSLVPPWMTGRDTEAFF. Looking up the rest from reference TRBV7-8 and TRBJ1-1 gives the full variable domain: GAGVSQSPRYKVAKRGQDVALRCDPISGHVSLFWYQQALGQGPEFLTYFQNEAQLDKSGLPSDRFFAERPEGSVSTLKIQRTQQEDSAVYLCASSLVPPWMTGRDTEAFFGQGTRLTVV.

This clonotype was detected many times. The V gene is TRBV3-1, the J gene TRBJ1-1; 9 bases align to TRBD1. Germline assignment: CDR1 LGHDT and CDR2 YNNKEL (reference sequence). The CDR3 has 16 amino acids. The junction had 7 bases not matched to a gene; V was cut back by 4 bases and J by 1 base. This CDR3 is CASSPYTTGGNTEAFF. CDR3 sequence (DNA): TGTGCCAGCAGCCCTTATACGACAGGGGGGAACACTGAAGCTTTCTTT.

The sample holds many counts of this clonotype. This chain uses TRBV10-3 with TRBJ1-4; D gene ambiguous. CDR3 length: 14 residues. Trimming pared 6 bases from V and 7 bases from J, leaving 15 bases between. Germline V lookup: CDR1 ENHRY, CDR2 SYGVKD. In DNA, the CDR3 is TGTGCCATCAGCCCCATTGCTTCCGGTGAAAAACTGTTTTTT. It is translated as CAISPIASGEKLFF.

Remarks on this clonotype: This clone may be a read error of a much larger clone one base away. The chain couples TRBV5-1 to TRBJ1-2; 7 nucleotides match TRBD1. Looked up from germline, CDR1 is SGHRS and CDR2 is YFSETQ. There are 14 residues in the CDR3. CDR3 bases: TGCGTCAGCAGCTGGGGACAGTCTAACTATGGCTACACCTTC. The encoded protein is CVSSWGQSNYGYTF.

Ten or more counts support this clonotype. The J gene is TRBJ2-3, the V gene TRBV29-1; a possible D gene is TRBD1 (5 bases). This CDR3 is built from 13 residues. V lost 6 bases to trimming and J lost 2 bases, with 12 bases between them. Germline-derived CDR1 and CDR2 are SQVTM and ANQGSEA. In nucleotides, the CDR3 is TGCAGCGTCACAGGAGACCTCACAGATACGCAGTATTTT. It translates to CSVTGDLTDTQYF.